One and the same sample provided the 13 T cell receptor beta chains below, sequenced in a study of regulatory T cells in long-lasting Graves disease. For TCR beta, libraries came from iRepertoire HTBI primers and Arm-PCR of CDR3 regions. A single record per CDR3 protein comes from TCRdb applying MiXCR to the multiplex PCR reads. The data hold about 400,000 distinct CDR3 sequences, with less than 25% observed a single time. Noted time point: persistent/refractory GD, antithyroid drugs over 5 years with positive TRAb. There was RNA extracted from PBMCs, and the TCR library was made from it. The sequencing used peripheral blood mononuclear cells (PBMCs), collected when the disease was refractory, from a patient treated with antithyroid drugs. These receptors came from a female donor with Graves disease.

This rearrangement joins TRBV4-1 to TRBJ2-7; unclear D gene. Per the germline V gene, CDR1 is MGHRA and CDR2 is YSYEKL. This CDR3 has 14 amino acids. V was clipped by 4 bases and J by 0 bases, with 10 bases between them. CDR3 coding DNA: TGCGCCAGCAGCCTTACACAGAGCTCCTACGAGCAGTACTTC. Its translation is CASSLTQSSYEQYF.

This sequence joins TRBV29-1 and TRBJ2-7, with 7 bases lining up with TRBD1. The germline V gene encodes CDR1 SQVTM and CDR2 ANQGSEA. With 6 bases clipped from V and 5 bases from J, the junction kept 10 bases outside the gene matches. CDR3 length: 13 amino acids. The chain's CDR3 is CSVGRGTYDEQYF. CDR3 nucleotide sequence: TGCAGCGTAGGCAGGGGGACCTACGACGAGCAGTACTTC.

This clonotype came up many times. J is TRBJ2-5 and V is TRBV10-3; 9 bases match TRBD2. V was clipped by 2 bases and J by 4 bases; unmatched bases: 5. The CDR3 totals 15 residues. Germline values: CDR1 ENHRY, CDR2 SYGVKD. CDR3 nucleotide sequence: TGTGCCATCAGTGAGCCAGGAGCGGGAGGAGAGACCCAGTACTTC. As protein: CAISEPGAGGETQYF.

This clonotype has at least ten counts. This chain links TRBV12-3 or TRBV12-4 with TRBJ2-7, with no clear D. The CDR3 loop spans 14 amino acids. Trimming removed 6 bases at V and 5 bases at J, with 17 bases between. The CDR3 DNA is TGTGCCAGCAGGGGTGGCGGCAACGGCAACGAGCAGTACTTC. Amino acid sequence: CASRGGGNGNEQYF.

V and J are TRBV9 and TRBJ2-4; D ambiguous. This CDR3 comprises 12 residues. Germline V lookup: CDR1 SGDLS, CDR2 YYNGEE. V was pared by 5 bases and J by 5 bases, with 8 bases between. CDR3 sequence reads: CASSATENIQYF. CDR3 coding DNA: TGTGCCAGCAGTGCGACTGAAAACATTCAGTACTTC.

The CDR3 region is CAWTYSVGYGYTF. In DNA form, the CDR3 reads TGTGCCTGGACATATTCCGTCGGGTATGGCTACACCTTC. V is TRBV30 and J is TRBJ1-2; D remains ambiguous. Trimming pared 4 bases from V and 5 bases from J, leaving 14 bases between. The CDR3 totals 13 residues. Germline V gene sequence: CDR1 GTSNPN, CDR2 SVGIG (reference sequence).

On this clonotype itself: Being one base from a much bigger clone, this may be a read error. The chain recombines TRBV6-2 or TRBV6-3 with TRBJ1-5, with unresolved D. Per the germline V gene, CDR1 is MNHEY and CDR2 is SVGEGT. Trimming stripped 11 bases from V and 8 bases from J, with 19 bases between. This CDR3 is 13 amino acids long. This chain's CDR3 is CAGTTGGLEPQHF. In DNA, the CDR3 is TGTGCCGGCACCACGGGAGGGTTGGAGCCCCAGCATTTT.

The table lists this clonotype with a few counts. The chain uses TRBV5-5 and TRBJ2-7; D gene ambiguous. The germline gives CDR1 SGHKS, CDR2 YYEKEE (reference sequence). CDR3 size: 17 residues. The V gene lost 1 base and the J gene lost 0 bases, with 17 bases spanning the gap. CDR3 in amino acids: CASSLLFTINPSYEQYF. CDR3 in DNA: TGTGCCAGCAGCTTGTTATTTACTATTAACCCCTCCTACGAGCAGTACTTC. The complete variable domain, with remaining parts taken from reference TRBV5-5 and TRBJ2-7, reads DAGVTQSPTHLIKTRGQQVTLRCSPISGHKSVSWYQQVLGQGPQFIFQYYEKEERGRGNFPDRFSARQFPNYSSELNVNALLLGDSALYLCASSLLFTINPSYEQYFGPGTRLTVT.

This clonotype was detected ten times or more. The chain carries TRBV13 and TRBJ2-7; D is undetermined. This CDR3 contains 12 residues. V lost 5 bases and J 5 bases, leaving 10 bases between the germline ends. Per the germline V gene, CDR1 is PRHDT and CDR2 is FYEKMQ (reference sequence). Here the CDR3 DNA reads TGTGCCAGCAGCCTCCGGACGGACGAGCAGTACTTC. Translation: CASSLRTDEQYF.

In its sample, this clonotype was seen many times. The V and J genes are TRBV7-8 and TRBJ2-7; the match to TRBD2 covers 10 bases. Germline CDR1 reads SGHVS; CDR2 reads FQNEAQ. This CDR3 spans 16 amino acids. V lost 5 bases and J lost 2; bases outside the gene matches: 9. CDR3 residues: CASSQPTTSGPYEQYF. The CDR3 DNA follows: TGTGCCAGCAGCCAGCCTACGACTAGCGGGCCCTACGAGCAGTACTTC.

The V and J genes are TRBV11-2 and TRBJ1-3; D uncertain. The CDR3 contains 14 residues. Per germline, CDR1 SGHAT and CDR2 FQNNGV. With 4 bases removed from V and 4 bases from J, the gap between germline ends came to 11 bases. CDR3 loop: CASSSPREGNTIYF. As DNA, the CDR3 is TGTGCCAGCAGCTCCCCACGGGAAGGAAACACCATATATTTT.

The chain carries TRBV12-3 or TRBV12-4 and TRBJ1-4, with D unresolved. There are 14 residues in the CDR3. Trimming took off 4 bases at V and 0 bases at J, with 6 bases between the two ends. For the CDR3, the DNA is TGTGCCAGCAGTTCGGTGACAACTAATGAAAAACTGTTTTTT. Translation: CASSSVTTNEKLFF.

J is TRBJ2-7 and V is TRBV25-1, with D possibly matching TRBD1 (6 bases). Germline V gives CDR1 MGHDK, CDR2 SYGVNS. The CDR3 contains 15 residues. The V and J ends lost 4 bases and 5 bases respectively, with 18 bases between them. CDR3 coding DNA: TGTGCCAGCAGTGGGGAGAGACAGGCGTACAACGAGCAGTACTTC. This translates into CASSGERQAYNEQYF.